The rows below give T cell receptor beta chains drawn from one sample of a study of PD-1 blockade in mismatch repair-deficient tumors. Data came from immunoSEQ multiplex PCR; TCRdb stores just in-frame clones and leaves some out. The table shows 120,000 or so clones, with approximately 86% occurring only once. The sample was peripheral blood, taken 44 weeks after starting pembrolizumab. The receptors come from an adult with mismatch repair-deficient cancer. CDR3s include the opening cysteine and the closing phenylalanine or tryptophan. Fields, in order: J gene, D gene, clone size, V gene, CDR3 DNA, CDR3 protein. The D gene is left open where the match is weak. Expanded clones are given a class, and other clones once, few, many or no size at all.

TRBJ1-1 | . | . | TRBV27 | TGTGCCAGCAGTTTCGGGGGGGGGTACACTGAAGCTTTCTTT | CASSFGGGYTEAFF
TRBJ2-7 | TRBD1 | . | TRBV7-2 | TGTGCCAGCAGCGCCCAGGGACAGCTAGGCTACGAGCAGTACTTC | CASSAQGQLGYEQYF
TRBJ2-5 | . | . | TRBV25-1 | TGTGCCAGCAGTGGTCAGGGCACAAACCTGTACCAAGAGACCCAGTACTTC | CASSGQGTNLYQETQYF
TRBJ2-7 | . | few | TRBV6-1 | TGTGCCAGCAGTGCATCCTCAGGGCTTCCCGAGCAGTACTTC | CASSASSGLPEQYF
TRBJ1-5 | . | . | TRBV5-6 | TGTGCCAGCAGCTTGGGTGACAGAGGCAATCAGCCCCAGCATTTT | CASSLGDRGNQPQHF
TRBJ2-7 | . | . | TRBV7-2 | TGTGCCAGCAGCTGGGGAGACAGGATCTACGAGCAGTACTTC | CASSWGDRIYEQYF
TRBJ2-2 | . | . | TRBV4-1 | TGCGCCAGCAGCCAACCTGCGGTGGCCGGGGAGCTGTTTTTT | CASSQPAVAGELFF
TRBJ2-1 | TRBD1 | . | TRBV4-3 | TGCGCCAGCAGCCAAGAGGGACAGCCCTACAATGAGCAGTTCTTC | CASSQEGQPYNEQFF
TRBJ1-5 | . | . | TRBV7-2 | TGTGCCAGCAGCTTAGCAGGGGGGACTGATAGCAATCAGCCCCAGCATTTT | CASSLAGGTDSNQPQHF
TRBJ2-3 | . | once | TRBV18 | TGTGCCAGCTCACCACGGGTCGGTCTCACAGATACGCAGTATTTT | CASSPRVGLTDTQYF
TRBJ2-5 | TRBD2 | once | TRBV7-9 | TGTGCCAGCAGGACTGGACTAGCGGGCAACCAAGAGACCCAGTACTTC | CASRTGLAGNQETQYF
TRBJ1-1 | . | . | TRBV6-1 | TGTGCCAGCGGGGACATGAACACTGAAGCTTTCTTT | CASGDMNTEAFF
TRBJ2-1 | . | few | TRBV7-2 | TGTGCCAGCAGCCCTCCAACACTCTCCTACAATGAGCAGTTCTTC | CASSPPTLSYNEQFF
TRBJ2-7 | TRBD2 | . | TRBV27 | TGTGCCAGCAGTTTAGTGGGGGGGGAGTACGAGCAGTACTTC | CASSLVGGEYEQYF
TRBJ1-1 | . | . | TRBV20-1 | TGCAGTGCTAGTCTATGGACTGAAGCTTTCTTT | CSASLWTEAFF
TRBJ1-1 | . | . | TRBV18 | TGTGCCAGCTCACCTAAAGCGGACAGACGGAACACTGAAGCTTTCTTT | CASSPKADRRNTEAFF
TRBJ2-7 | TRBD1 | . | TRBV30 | TGTGCCTGGAGCCAGAATTCCGGGACAGGGGTTTCCCACCACGACTTC | CAWSQNSGTGVSHHDF
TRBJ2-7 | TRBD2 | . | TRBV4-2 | TGTGCCAGCAGCCAATCCATTTCGACTAGCGACTACGAGCAGTACTTC | CASSQSISTSDYEQYF
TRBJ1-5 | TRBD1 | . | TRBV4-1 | TGCGCCAGCAGCCAAGAGTGGACAGGCTCTCAGCCCCAGCATTTT | CASSQEWTGSQPQHF
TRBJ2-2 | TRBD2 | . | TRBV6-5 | TGTGCCAGCAGTCGAGCGGGGGTGAACACCGGGGAGCTGTTTTTT | CASSRAGVNTGELFF
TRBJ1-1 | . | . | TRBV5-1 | TGCGCCAGCAGCCCTGACACTACTTCGGGGACTGAAGCTTTCTTT | CASSPDTTSGTEAFF
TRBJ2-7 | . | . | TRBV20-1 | TGCAGTGCTAGATTCGGCCACGAGCAGTACTTC | CSARFGHEQYF
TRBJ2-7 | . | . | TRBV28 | TGTGCCAGCAGTTTTACTAGTTCAGAGGAGCAGTACTTC | CASSFTSSEEQYF
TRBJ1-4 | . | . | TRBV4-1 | TGCGCCAGCAGCCCGGGACCCCAGAAACCCGAAAAACTGTTTTTT | CASSPGPQKPEKLFF
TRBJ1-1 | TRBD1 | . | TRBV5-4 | TGTGCCAGCAGCGTAGGACAGGGGTCGTACACTGAAGCTTTCTTT | CASSVGQGSYTEAFF
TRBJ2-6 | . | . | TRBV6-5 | TGTGCCAGTTGGTCTCGTTACTCCGGGGCCAACGTCCTGACTTTC | CASWSRYSGANVLTF